This passage covers 9 T cell receptor beta chains from one sample sequenced in a study of blood T cells in healthy people across ages. A second roughly 6 to 12 cycle PCR used barcoded and J-beta primers. Each CDR3 protein is one row after TCRdb ran MiXCR on the 5' RACE reads. In the table there are hundreds of thousands of distinct CDR3 sequences, 58% of which are singletons. The sequenced sample was blood. The origin of the receptors is a man aged 55 to 69 in good health.

This clonotype has just a few counts. The V call is TRBV3-1, the J call TRBJ2-1; D is possibly TRBD2 (6 bases). The CDR3 contains 15 residues. The V gene lost 1 base and the J gene lost 12 bases, with 19 bases spanning the gap. The V gene's germline CDR1 is LGHDT and CDR2 YNNKEL (reference sequence). In nucleotides, the CDR3 is TGTGCCAGCAGCCAAGGGACTTACCAGACCGGGGGGCAGTTCTTC. Translation gives CASSQGTYQTGGQFF.

This clonotype appeared a few times. The genes are TRBV5-1 and TRBJ1-5, with D hard to call. Trimming removed 4 bases from V and 1 base from J, with 12 bases in between. Germline CDR1 reads SGHRS; CDR2 reads YFSETQ. The CDR3 has 15 amino acids. The CDR3 here is CASSQTPGSNQPQHF. In DNA, the CDR3 is TGCGCCAGCAGCCAGACCCCGGGAAGCAATCAGCCCCAGCATTTT.

V and J are TRBV18 and TRBJ2-7; D perhaps matches TRBD1 (5 bases). The germline V gene encodes CDR1 KGHSH and CDR2 LQKENI. The CDR3 is 14 residues long. The ends were cut back, 0 bases at V and 2 bases at J, with 8 bases in the middle. Here the CDR3 reads CASSPPRATYEQYF. CDR3 coding DNA: TGTGCCAGCTCACCACCCAGGGCAACCTACGAGCAGTACTTC. Based on the CDR3 plus reference TRBV18 and TRBJ2-7, the full variable domain is NAGVMQNPRHLVRRRGQEARLRCSPMKGHSHVYWYRQLPEEGLKFMVYLQKENIIDESGMPKERFSAEFPKEGPSILRIQQVVRGDSAAYFCASSPPRATYEQYFGPGTRLTVT.

CDR3 protein: CASSSIRTGPDTQYF. CDR3 DNA: TGTGCCAGCAGCTCGATAAGGACCGGCCCAGATACGCAGTATTTT. V usage is TRBV7-2 and J usage is TRBJ2-3; the D is unclear. Germline V gives CDR1 SGHTA, CDR2 FQGNSA. The CDR3 has 15 amino acids. V was clipped by 4 bases and J by 4 bases, with 15 bases between them.

CDR3 DNA: TGTGCCAGCAGTTTAGCCAGGGTCCGGGAGCAGTTCTTC. This encodes CASSLARVREQFF. The rearrangement uses TRBV27 and TRBJ2-1; a weak D match, TRBD1 (5 bases). V lost 2 bases and J 10 bases, leaving 12 bases between the germline ends. The CDR3 sequence is 13 residues long. Germline V gene sequence: CDR1 MNHEY, CDR2 SMNVEV (reference sequence).

The rearrangement joins TRBV12-3 or TRBV12-4 to TRBJ2-3; D remains unclear. Trimming left V 3 bases short and J 5 bases short, with 15 bases between. The CDR3 runs to 15 residues. The chain's CDR3 is CASSFTRRNRDTQYF. The DNA for the CDR3 is TGTGCCAGCAGTTTCACCCGTAGAAACAGAGATACGCAGTATTTT.

J is TRBJ2-1 and V is TRBV24-1; D is possibly TRBD1 (6 bases). The CDR3 is 16 amino acids. V dropped 4 bases and J dropped 13 bases, with 25 bases sitting between them. Germline lookup yields CDR1 KGHDR and CDR2 SFDVKD. CDR3 bases: TGTGCCACCAGTGACCCGGGCCCCTTATCAGGGGAGACCCAGTTCTTC. Amino acids: CATSDPGPLSGETQFF.

The chain joins TRBV3-1 to TRBJ2-5; no clear D. Trimming took 0 bases from V and 7 from J, leaving 15 bases between them. The CDR3 runs to 15 residues. Germline V CDR1 and CDR2: LGHDT, YNNKEL (reference sequence). Here the CDR3 DNA reads TGTGCCAGCAGCCAAGAGCCGACCCACGGTAGGACCCAGTACTTC. Its translation: CASSQEPTHGRTQYF.

V usage is TRBV29-1 and J usage is TRBJ1-1, with D maybe TRBD1 (6 bases). This CDR3 comprises 12 residues. Germline V gene sequence: CDR1 SQVTM, CDR2 ANQGSEA. V shed 3 bases and J shed 8 bases, with 13 bases lying between them. The CDR3 coding sequence is TGCAGCGTTGATCAGGACAGAAGAGAAGCTTTCTTT. Translation: CSVDQDRREAFF.